One sample yielded the 6 T cell receptor beta chains listed below, sequenced in a study of shared clonotypes between healthy human individuals. Only in-frame clones appear in the TCRdb table, and some are missing; sequencing was by immunoSEQ multiplex PCR. The profile shows about 600,000 clones, about 80% of them singletons. The specimen sequenced was PBMCs. These receptor sequences come from a woman in her thirties or forties in good health. Some clones in this sample may be carry-over from other donors' samples.

J is TRBJ2-1 and V is TRBV5-1, with 9 positions matching TRBD1. The CDR3 length is 16 residues. The J segment lost 5 bases and the V segment lost 0 bases, leaving 6 bases of the junction unmatched. Germline V gene data show CDR1 as SGHRS and CDR2 as YFSETQ. The CDR3 loop is CASSLEGQGGHNEQFF. CDR3 coding DNA: TGCGCCAGCAGCTTGGAGGGACAGGGAGGCCACAATGAGCAGTTCTTC. Full variable domain (remainder filled in from reference TRBV5-1 and TRBJ2-1): KAGVTQTPRYLIKTRGQQVTLSCSPISGHRSVSWYQQTPGQGLQFLFEYFSETQRNKGNFPGRFSGRQFSNSRSEMNVSTLELGDSALYLCASSLEGQGGHNEQFFGPGTRLTVL.

The count of this clone is one. This chain joins TRBV28 and TRBJ1-1; D is uncertain. Germline loops: CDR1 MDHEN, CDR2 SYDVKM. CDR3 length: 14 amino acids. The V end lost 8 bases, the J end lost 4 bases, and 17 bases lay between the germline ends. CDR3 region: CASQFQAAGTEAFF. CDR3 DNA: TGTGCCAGCCAATTCCAGGCTGCGGGCACTGAAGCTTTCTTT. Full variable domain (rest looked up from reference TRBV28 and TRBJ1-1): DVKVTQSSRYLVKRTGEKVFLECVQDMDHENMFWYRQDPGLGLRLIYFSYDVKMKEKGDIPEGYSVSREKKERFSLILESASTNQTSMYLCASQFQAAGTEAFFGQGTRLTVV.

The genes are TRBV6-5 and TRBJ1-2; perhaps TRBD1 as D (6 bases). Trimming cost V 6 bases and J 3 bases, with 8 bases left between them. The CDR3 spans 12 residues. The V gene's germline CDR1 is MNHEY and CDR2 SVGAGI. CDR3 residues: CASRQGDYGYTF. In nucleotides, the CDR3 is TGTGCCAGCAGACAGGGCGACTATGGCTACACCTTC.

This clone was picked up a small number of times. The chain couples TRBV19 to TRBJ2-1; 7 positions match TRBD2. The CDR3 is 15 amino acids. CDR1 is LNHDA, CDR2 SQIVND, per germline (reference sequence). The J segment lost 2 bases and the V segment lost 7 bases, leaving 8 bases of the junction unmatched. The CDR3 is CASTSTSFTYNEQFF. The CDR3 nucleotides are TGTGCCAGTACTTCGACTAGCTTCACCTACAATGAGCAGTTCTTC.

This clone has ten or more counts. CDR3 residues: CASSTGLAGSMGQYF. DNA of the CDR3: TGTGCCAGTAGTACGGGACTAGCGGGGTCCATGGGGCAGTACTTC. The rearrangement uses TRBV19 and TRBJ2-7, with 13 positions matching TRBD2. The CDR3 is 15 amino acids. The junction had 9 bases not matched to a gene; V was cut back by 4 bases and J by 9 bases. The germline CDR1 and CDR2 sequences are LNHDA and SQIVND (reference sequence).

A word on this clone: This specimen includes other DNA sequences encoding the same CDR3. The rearrangement joins TRBV6-1 to TRBJ1-2, with D perhaps TRBD1 (6 bases). The CDR3 extends over 14 amino acids. V shed 0 bases and J shed 8 bases, with 13 bases lying between them. Germline V CDR1 and CDR2: MNHNS, SASEGT. The DNA of the CDR3 is TGTGCCAGCAGTGAAGCAGGGGGGCTGGGCGGCTACACCTTC. Protein sequence: CASSEAGGLGGYTF.